One T cell receptor beta chain is described in this entry. What it binds is not known. Additional DNA sequences in this sample encode the identical CDR3. This sample stems from a study of shared clonotypes between healthy human individuals. Notes on the study in general: The sharing of 5% to 6.5% of naive CD4 clonotypes was seen across a handful of donors. Sharing of clonotypes among donors was expected to vary with sequencing depth. Compared with memory subsets, naive subsets generally had larger estimated richness.

Germline V gene data show CDR1 as KGHSH and CDR2 as LQKENI. The CDR3 sequence is 14 residues long. The ends were cut back, 2 bases at V and 0 bases at J, with 5 bases in the middle. The material for each subset, its genomic DNA, was split evenly across several immunoSEQ plates. TCRdb keeps only in-frame clones here, not all; method: immunoSEQ multiplex PCR. The repertoire holds some 2,000,000 clones, nearly 97% seen once, with around 0.13% in the top ten. V gene TRBV18 combines with J gene TRBJ1-5; D unresolved. The material sequenced was naive CD4+ T cells sorted from blood. The subset here: CD45RA+ positively selected. The receptor was isolated from a man between 18 and 29 years old in good health. The CDR3 region is CASSPAGSNQPQHF. CDR3 sequence (DNA): TGTGCCAGCTCACCAGCAGGTAGCAATCAGCCCCAGCATTTT.